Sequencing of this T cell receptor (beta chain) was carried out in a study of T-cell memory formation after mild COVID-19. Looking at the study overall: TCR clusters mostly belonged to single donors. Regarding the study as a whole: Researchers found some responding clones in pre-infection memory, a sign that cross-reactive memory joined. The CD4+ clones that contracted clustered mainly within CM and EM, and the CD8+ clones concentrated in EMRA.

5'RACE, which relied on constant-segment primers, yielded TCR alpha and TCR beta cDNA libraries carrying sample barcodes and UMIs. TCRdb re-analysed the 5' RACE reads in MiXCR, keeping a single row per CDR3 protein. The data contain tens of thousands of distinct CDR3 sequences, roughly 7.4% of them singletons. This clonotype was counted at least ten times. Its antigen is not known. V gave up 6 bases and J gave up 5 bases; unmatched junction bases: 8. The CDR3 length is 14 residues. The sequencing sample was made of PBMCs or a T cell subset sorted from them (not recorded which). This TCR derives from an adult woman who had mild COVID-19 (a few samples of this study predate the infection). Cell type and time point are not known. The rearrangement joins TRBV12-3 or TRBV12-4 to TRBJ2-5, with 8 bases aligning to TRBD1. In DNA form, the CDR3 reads TGTGCCAGCAGGCTGAAGGACAGGGACGAGACCCAGTACTTC. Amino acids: CASRLKDRDETQYF.